The 2 T cell receptor beta chains below all came from one sample that was sequenced in a study of blood T cell repertoires in COVID-19. TCRdb's copy holds only in-frame clones and misses some; the assay was immunoSEQ multiplex PCR. The sample lists around 300,000 clones, around nine tenths occurring once. The sequencing input was peripheral blood. These receptors all stem from a man aged 50 to 59 with acute or convalescent COVID-19.

This rearrangement joins TRBV24-1 to TRBJ2-3; the D is unclear. Germline CDR1 reads KGHDR; CDR2 reads SFDVKD. V lost 4 bases to trimming and J lost 4 bases, with 14 bases between them. The CDR3 totals 15 residues. This CDR3 is CATSDPALGADTQYF. The CDR3 coding sequence is TGTGCCACCAGTGACCCGGCGTTGGGCGCAGATACGCAGTATTTT.

This chain uses TRBV11-1 with TRBJ2-5; 9 positions agree with TRBD1. Per germline, CDR1 SGHAT and CDR2 FQDESV (reference sequence). This CDR3 has 12 residues. V lost 3 bases and J lost 7; bases outside the gene matches: 0. CDR3 in DNA: TGTGCCAGCAGCTTGGGACAGGGGACCCAGTACTTC. It codes for CASSLGQGTQYF.